A single T cell receptor (beta chain) is shown here with its context. All of the donors resided in Nashville, Tennessee, and each was a Caucasian adult. When samples were unsorted, 75 million to 95 million PBMCs were used for genomic DNA. The data were obtained in a study of shared clonotypes between healthy human individuals. This table comes from immunoSEQ multiplex PCR, and its TCRdb copy is limited to in-frame clones, with some not included. The sample consists of about 470,000 clones, roughly 80% of them appearing once. This CDR3 has 14 residues. Trimming took off 6 bases at V and 2 bases at J, with 12 bases between the two ends. Germline V gene data show CDR1 as SGHVS and CDR2 as FQNEAQ.

Sequences were obtained from PBMCs. This sequence originates from a middle-aged woman in good health. Some clones in this sample may be carry-over from other donors' samples. The V call is TRBV7-8, the J call TRBJ2-3; D call uncertain. DNA for the CDR3: TGTGCCAGCAGTCTTTTTTTACACACAGATACGCAGTATTTT. Its protein is CASSLFLHTDTQYF.